This TCR beta chain derives from a study of cytomegalovirus exposure and HLA in healthy donors. This clone has just one count. Sequenced by immunoSEQ multiplex PCR; TCRdb stores in-frame clones only, minus some. The data contain under 200,000 clones, 70% to 90% of them seen just once; the ten biggest clones take up 5% to 7%. Germline loops: CDR1 SGDLS, CDR2 YYNGEE. This CDR3 region has 15 residues. V was cut by 0 bases and J by 0 bases, with 7 bases left in between. This TCR was sampled from a woman in her twenties or thirties in good health and CMV-seronegative. The chain joins TRBV9 to TRBJ1-3; D is unresolved. Sequenced input: PBMCs. The CDR3 loop is CASSVGIDSGNTIYF. The CDR3 DNA is TGTGCCAGCAGCGTAGGGATAGACTCTGGAAACACCATATATTTT.